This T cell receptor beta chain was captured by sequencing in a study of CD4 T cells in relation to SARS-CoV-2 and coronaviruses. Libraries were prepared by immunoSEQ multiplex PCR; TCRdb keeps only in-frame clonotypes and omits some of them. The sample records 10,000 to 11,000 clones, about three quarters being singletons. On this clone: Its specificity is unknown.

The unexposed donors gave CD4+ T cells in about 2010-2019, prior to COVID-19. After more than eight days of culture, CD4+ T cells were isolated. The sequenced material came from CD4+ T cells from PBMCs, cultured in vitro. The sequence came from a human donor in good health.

The CDR3 DNA reads as TGTGCCAGCTCACCACCCGACAGGGCTGGAAACACCATATATTTT. This sequence encodes CASSPPDRAGNTIYF. The chain has TRBV18 and TRBJ1-3, with 7 bases identical to TRBD1. Germline trimming cut 0 bases from V and 2 bases from J; bases unmatched to any gene: 1. The CDR3 totals 15 residues. In germline, CDR1 is KGHSH, CDR2 LQKENI.